The next 30 T cell receptor beta chains were all read from a single sample in a study of early T cells in non-severe SARS-CoV-2 infection (dated by TCRdb to the early 2020s). Library creation used 5' RACE. Instrument on record: NextSeq 500. TCRdb itself trimmed the public reads at Q25 with fastp, ran MiXCR and retained productive beta chains. Rows are combined by CDR3 protein, so each entry shows the most common genes and DNA. In this sample the table shows around 83,000 distinct CDR3 sequences, roughly a tenth of which occur a single time. About 8.2% of the sample goes to the ten largest clones. The source was whole blood, collected at baseline. The receptors here all came from an adult who was a healthcare worker with PCR-confirmed SARS-CoV-2 infection or an uninfected control (not recorded which).

The chain links TRBV14 to TRBJ2-1, with 14 bases fitting TRBD2. V gave up 3 bases and J gave up 6 bases; unmatched junction bases: 7. The CDR3 spans 17 residues. Germline CDR1 SGHDN, CDR2 FVKESK. The CDR3 bases are TGTGCCAGCAGCCATCGGGTGGGACTAGCGGGAGCCAATGAGCAGTTCTTC. Its translation: CASSHRVGLAGANEQFF. Filled out from reference TRBV14 and TRBJ2-1, the complete variable domain reads EAGVTQFPSHSVIEKGQTVTLRCDPISGHDNLYWYRRVMGKEIKFLLHFVKESKQDESGMPNNRFLAERTGGTYSTLKVQPAELEDSGVYFCASSHRVGLAGANEQFFGPGTRLTVL.

This clonotype has only a few counts. The chain employs TRBV5-4 and TRBJ2-5; no definite D call. The CDR3 extends over 14 amino acids. V lost 1 base to trimming and J lost 0 bases, with 7 bases between them. Germline-derived CDR1 and CDR2 are SGHNT and YYREEE (reference sequence). CDR3 region: CASSLSTDQETQYF. The CDR3 nucleotides read TGTGCCAGCAGCTTGTCAACAGACCAAGAGACCCAGTACTTC.

This chain connects TRBV27 to TRBJ2-2, with D possibly matching TRBD1 (6 bases). Trimming shortened V by 6 bases and J by 4 bases, and 12 bases separated the two germline ends. Germline CDR1 and CDR2: MNHEY and SMNVEV (reference sequence). This CDR3 spans 14 amino acids. The CDR3 here is CASSQTGPTGELFF. The CDR3 DNA reads as TGTGCCAGCAGCCAGACAGGACCCACCGGGGAGCTGTTTTTT.

This chain uses TRBV11-1 with TRBJ2-3; D might be TRBD1 (5 bases). The CDR3 has 14 amino acids. The germline V gene has CDR1 SGHAT and CDR2 FQDESV (reference sequence). V gave up 1 base and J gave up 4 bases, with 9 bases separating them. CDR3 nucleotides: TGTGCCAGCAGCTTAGGCAGGGTGGCAGATACGCAGTATTTT. Encoded protein: CASSLGRVADTQYF.

In its sample, this clonotype was seen a few times. The V gene is TRBV19, the J gene TRBJ1-4; weak D call: TRBD1 (5 bases). Germline V lookup: CDR1 LNHDA, CDR2 SQIVND (reference sequence). CDR3 size: 18 residues. V dropped 3 bases and J dropped 0 bases, with 17 bases sitting between them. This chain's CDR3 is CASSILQGRPSTNEKLFF. The CDR3 coding sequence is TGTGCCAGTAGTATTCTCCAGGGACGTCCCTCAACTAATGAAAAACTGTTTTTT.

This clonotype came up a few times. The chain uses TRBV3-1 and TRBJ1-4; maybe TRBD1 (5 bases). The V gene lost 3 bases and the J gene lost 8 bases, with 19 bases spanning the gap. Germline CDR1 reads LGHDT; CDR2 reads YNNKEL (reference sequence). The CDR3 runs to 16 residues. The CDR3 DNA sequence: TGTGCCAGCAGCCAGAATCGGGGGATTGCAGGGGAAAAACTGTTTTTT. Its translation is CASSQNRGIAGEKLFF.

This clonotype has just one count. The chain recombines TRBV7-9 with TRBJ1-6; TRBD1 is a possible D gene (6 bases). CDR1 SEHNR and CDR2 FQNEAQ come from the germline V gene (reference sequence). The CDR3 is made up of 13 amino acids. V was shortened by 5 bases and J by 15 bases, with 17 bases between the two germline ends. The CDR3 spells CASSARTAAHLHF. In DNA form, the CDR3 reads TGTGCCAGCAGCGCCCGGACAGCGGCACACCTCCACTTT.

This clonotype showed up many times. The genes are TRBV4-1 and TRBJ2-7; D gene ambiguous. CDR3 length: 15 residues. Germline CDR1 reads MGHRA; CDR2 reads YSYEKL. Trimming took 7 bases from V and 2 from J, leaving 18 bases between them. The CDR3 reads CASTLRLEDTYEQYF. CDR3 DNA: TGCGCCAGCACCCTTCGCTTAGAGGATACCTACGAGCAGTACTTC.

This clonotype occurred a few times. The rearrangement uses TRBV19 and TRBJ2-3; D possibly corresponds to TRBD2 (6 bases). Germline values: CDR1 LNHDA, CDR2 SQIVND (reference sequence). Trimming removed 8 bases from V and 0 bases from J, with 18 bases in between. The CDR3 covers 16 residues. CDR3: CASQIAGGTSTDTQYF. The DNA of the CDR3 is TGTGCCAGTCAGATCGCGGGCGGGACCAGCACAGATACGCAGTATTTT.

This rearrangement joins TRBV14 to TRBJ2-7; D gene ambiguous. The length of the CDR3 is 14 residues. V was clipped by 4 bases and J by 1 base, with 11 bases between them. Germline assignment: CDR1 SGHDN and CDR2 FVKESK. The chain's CDR3 is CASSPFSSSYEQYF. CDR3 sequence (DNA): TGTGCCAGCAGCCCATTCTCTAGTTCCTACGAGCAGTACTTC.

This clonotype appeared a few times. V usage is TRBV18 and J usage is TRBJ2-1, with TRBD1 matching 9 bases. J lost 5 bases, V lost 6 bases, and 8 bases had no gene match. Looked up from germline, CDR1 is KGHSH and CDR2 is LQKENI. This CDR3 comprises 15 residues. The DNA for the CDR3 is TGTGCCAGCTCTCTAGGACAGGGGCCCGACAATGAGCAGTTCTTC. This codes for CASSLGQGPDNEQFF. The full variable domain, in which reference TRBV18 and TRBJ2-1 provide the parts outside the CDR3, is NAGVMQNPRHLVRRRGQEARLRCSPMKGHSHVYWYRQLPEEGLKFMVYLQKENIIDESGMPKERFSAEFPKEGPSILRIQQVVRGDSAAYFCASSLGQGPDNEQFFGPGTRLTVL.

This clonotype showed up many times. The V gene is TRBV5-1, the J gene TRBJ2-3; D may be TRBD1 or TRBD2 (5 bases each). Germline V CDR1 and CDR2: SGHRS, YFSETQ. The CDR3 consists of 15 residues. The V gene lost 1 base and the J gene lost 0 bases, with 9 bases spanning the gap. The CDR3 region has the DNA TGCGCCAGCAGCTTGATGGGGACCAGCACAGATACGCAGTATTTT. The encoded protein is CASSLMGTSTDTQYF.

There are a few counts of this clonotype. The rearrangement links TRBV7-6 to TRBJ2-7, with 7 bases matching TRBD2. The CDR3 totals 14 residues. Trimming at V came to 5 bases and at J to 6 bases, leaving 10 bases not matched to a gene. The germline V gene encodes CDR1 SGHVS and CDR2 FNYEAQ. The CDR3 here is CASSPRPERGEQYF. CDR3 in DNA: TGTGCCAGCAGCCCCCGGCCAGAGCGGGGCGAGCAGTACTTC.

This clonotype was observed a few times. The chain uses TRBV27 and TRBJ2-1; 9 bases align to TRBD2. The CDR3 length is 13 residues. The J segment lost 9 bases and the V segment lost 3 bases, leaving 3 bases of the junction unmatched. CDR1 MNHEY and CDR2 SMNVEV come from the germline V gene (reference sequence). The CDR3 region is CASSFSGSGEQFF. The CDR3 region has the DNA TGTGCCAGCAGTTTTAGCGGGAGCGGTGAGCAGTTCTTC.

The gene calls are TRBV27 and TRBJ1-6, with D unclear. Germline V CDR1 and CDR2: MNHEY, SMNVEV (reference sequence). There are 12 residues in the CDR3. V was cut by 6 bases and J by 5 bases, with 5 bases left in between. CDR3 coding DNA: TGTGCCAGCAGCGGAAATAATTCACCCCTCCACTTT. Translation gives CASSGNNSPLHF.

The chain couples TRBV19 to TRBJ2-3, with 7 bases lining up with TRBD2. J lost 2 bases, V lost 7 bases, and 12 bases had no gene match. Germline V lookup: CDR1 LNHDA, CDR2 SQIVND (reference sequence). The CDR3 length is 16 residues. In DNA form, the CDR3 reads TGTGCCAGTACCTCAAGGCCTAGCGGTAACACAGATACGCAGTATTTT. Protein: CASTSRPSGNTDTQYF.

In its sample, this clonotype was seen a few times. This chain links TRBV9 with TRBJ2-3, with a tentative D call TRBD1 (5 bases). Trimming removed 0 bases from V and 6 bases from J, with 5 bases in between. Per the germline V gene, CDR1 is SGDLS and CDR2 is YYNGEE. The CDR3 spans 12 residues. The CDR3, as DNA: TGTGCCAGCAGCGTAGAGGGGGATACGCAGTATTTT. Its translation is CASSVEGDTQYF.

This clonotype has more than one count but fewer than ten. The chain has TRBV5-1 and TRBJ1-1, with a weak D call TRBD1 (5 bases). Per germline, CDR1 SGHRS and CDR2 YFSETQ. V was pared by 4 bases and J by 4 bases, with 17 bases between. The CDR3 covers 15 residues. CDR3 loop: CASSGTSDGRTEAFF. The DNA of the CDR3 is TGCGCCAGCAGCGGGACCTCCGATGGCCGCACTGAAGCTTTCTTT. Drawing the rest from reference TRBV5-1 and TRBJ1-1, the complete variable domain is KAGVTQTPRYLIKTRGQQVTLSCSPISGHRSVSWYQQTPGQGLQFLFEYFSETQRNKGNFPGRFSGRQFSNSRSEMNVSTLELGDSALYLCASSGTSDGRTEAFFGQGTRLTVV.

CDR3 sequence: CASSAGPGYQETQYF. The CDR3 DNA follows: TGTGCCAGCAGCGCCGGTCCGGGGTACCAAGAGACCCAGTACTTC. This chain joins TRBV13 and TRBJ2-5; perhaps TRBD2 as D (5 bases). The germline V gene has CDR1 PRHDT and CDR2 FYEKMQ (reference sequence). The CDR3 spans 15 residues. The ends were cut back, 5 bases at V and 0 bases at J, with 13 bases in the middle.

This chain joins TRBV11-3 and TRBJ2-3; tentative D call: TRBD2 (6 bases). From germline, CDR1 is SGHNT and CDR2 YENEEA. Trimming removed 0 bases at V and 10 bases at J, with 17 bases between. The CDR3 is 15 residues long. CDR3 sequence reads: CASSLDGGPQVAQYF. The CDR3 nucleotides are TGTGCCAGCAGCTTAGACGGGGGACCCCAGGTGGCGCAGTATTTT.

This clonotype was observed at least ten times. V is TRBV25-1 and J is TRBJ2-2; possible D gene TRBD2, 6 bases. The germline V gene has CDR1 MGHDK and CDR2 SYGVNS. The CDR3 has 16 residues. Trimming shortened V by 1 base and J by 2 bases, and 11 bases separated the two germline ends. As DNA, the CDR3 is TGTGCCAGCAGTGAATCCGCGGGGATTAACACCGGGGAGCTGTTTTTT. Its protein product is CASSESAGINTGELFF.

This clonotype turned up a few times. The chain carries TRBV11-3 and TRBJ2-5; 8 bases map to TRBD1. CDR1 and CDR2 from the germline V gene are SGHNT and YENEEA. The CDR3 extends over 13 amino acids. The junction had 3 bases not matched to a gene; V was cut back by 5 bases and J by 4 bases. The CDR3 sequence: CASSTGQGETQYF. Here the CDR3 DNA reads TGTGCCAGCAGCACCGGACAGGGAGAGACCCAGTACTTC. The full variable domain, completed using reference TRBV11-3 and TRBJ2-5, is EAGVVQSPRYKIIEKKQPVAFWCNPISGHNTLYWYLQNLGQGPELLIRYENEEAVDDSQLPKDRFSAERLKGVDSTLKIQPAELGDSAVYLCASSTGQGETQYFGPGTRLLVL.

The sample holds a few counts of this clonotype. The chain recombines TRBV28 with TRBJ1-5; no firm D call. Trimming pared 5 bases from V and 1 base from J, leaving 9 bases between. The CDR3 contains 14 residues. Per germline, CDR1 MDHEN and CDR2 SYDVKM. CDR3 region: CASSLGRSNQPQHF. In DNA form, the CDR3 reads TGTGCCAGCAGTCTAGGACGGAGCAATCAGCCCCAGCATTTT.

This CDR3 reads CASRTRGYNEQFF. CDR3 nucleotide sequence: TGTGCCAGCAGGACGAGGGGCTACAATGAGCAGTTCTTC. V is TRBV28 and J is TRBJ2-1, with D perhaps TRBD1 or TRBD2 (5 bases each). V was cut by 6 bases and J by 3 bases, with 9 bases left in between. This CDR3 region has 13 residues. The germline V gene has CDR1 MDHEN and CDR2 SYDVKM.

This clonotype was found many times. The chain has TRBV7-3 and TRBJ2-2; D call uncertain. Trimming removed 3 bases at V and 4 bases at J, with 6 bases between. The CDR3 has 13 residues. CDR1 is SGHTA and CDR2 is FQGTGA in the germline V gene. CDR3 bases: TGTGCCAGCAGCTTGGAACGCACCGGGGAGCTGTTTTTT. Its translation: CASSLERTGELFF.

The J gene is TRBJ2-7, the V gene TRBV14; D is perhaps TRBD2 (6 bases). Germline lookup yields CDR1 SGHDN and CDR2 FVKESK. V lost 0 bases and J lost 6, with 12 bases in between. CDR3 size: 14 residues. In nucleotides, the CDR3 is TGTGCCAGCAGCCAAGACTCGGGAGATCCCGAGCAGTACTTC. It is translated as CASSQDSGDPEQYF.

This clonotype was seen only a few times. This chain uses TRBV28 with TRBJ2-2, with a possible D match to TRBD1 (6 bases). The CDR3 sequence is 16 residues long. CDR1 and CDR2 (germline): MDHEN, SYDVKM. Trimming pared 5 bases from V and 3 bases from J, leaving 16 bases between. For the CDR3, the DNA is TGTGCCAGCAGTCGAGGAGGTGGGGGCGACACCGGGGAGCTGTTTTTT. Protein product: CASSRGGGGDTGELFF.

This clonotype was found a few times. V gene TRBV7-8 combines with J gene TRBJ1-5; the D is unclear. In germline, CDR1 is SGHVS, CDR2 FQNEAQ. V was shortened by 8 bases and J by 5 bases, with 13 bases between the two germline ends. The CDR3 contains 13 residues. As DNA, the CDR3 is TGTGCCAGCCAGGAGAGGGTTTATCAGCCCCAGCATTTT. It yields the protein CASQERVYQPQHF.

The chain recombines TRBV6-5 with TRBJ2-5; 11 nucleotides align to TRBD2. Germline trimming cut 0 bases from V and 4 bases from J; bases unmatched to any gene: 7. The CDR3 is made up of 17 amino acids. Germline CDR1 reads MNHEY; CDR2 reads SVGAGI. The CDR3 spells CASSYSNTGLAVETQYF. The CDR3, as DNA: TGTGCCAGCAGTTACTCCAATACGGGACTAGCGGTAGAGACCCAGTACTTC.

This clonotype came up a few times. This rearrangement joins TRBV4-1 to TRBJ1-1; no firm D call. Germline CDR1 and CDR2: MGHRA and YSYEKL. Trimming removed 0 bases at V and 5 bases at J, with 13 bases between. CDR3 length: 15 amino acids. CDR3: CASSQEGLVGTEAFF. For the CDR3, the DNA is TGCGCCAGCAGCCAAGAAGGACTGGTAGGGACTGAAGCTTTCTTT.